This T cell receptor (beta chain) is from a study of cytomegalovirus exposure and HLA in healthy donors. Whole-study results and caveats: There were some public TCRs occurring in many donors, but most TCR sequences were rare.

This CDR3 spans 13 amino acids. Between the trimmed V and J ends, which lost 1 base and 5 bases, there was a span of 8 bases. The germline CDR1 and CDR2 sequences are LGHNA and YSLEER. Use of 60 Vbeta and 13 Jbeta primers characterized the PCR. Sequencing was performed with immunoSEQ multiplex PCR; in TCRdb, only in-frame clones are kept and a portion is missing. The sample carries 150,000 to 200,000 clones, roughly 80% recorded once. Concerning this clone: What it binds is unknown.

This receptor was taken from a woman between 40 and 55 years old in good health and CMV-seronegative. The sequencing sample was made of PBMCs. This sequence joins TRBV4-3 and TRBJ2-5; D may be TRBD1 (6 bases). This CDR3 reads CASSQGQGETQYF. The CDR3 DNA reads as TGCGCCAGCAGCCAAGGCCAGGGGGAGACCCAGTACTTC.